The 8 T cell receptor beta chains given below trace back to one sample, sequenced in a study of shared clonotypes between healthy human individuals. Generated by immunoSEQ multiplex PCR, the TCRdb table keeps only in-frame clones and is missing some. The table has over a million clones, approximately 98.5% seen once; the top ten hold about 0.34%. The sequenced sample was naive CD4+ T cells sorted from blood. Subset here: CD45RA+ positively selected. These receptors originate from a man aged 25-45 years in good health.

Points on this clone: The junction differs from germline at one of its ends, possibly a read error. CDR3 nucleotide sequence: TGTGCTAGCAGCTCCCAGGGTCATGAGCAGTTCTTC. Encoded protein: CASSSQGHEQFF. The J gene is TRBJ2-1, the V gene TRBV7-7; a possible D gene is TRBD1 (5 bases). The CDR3 runs 12 residues. Germline CDR1 SSHAT, CDR2 FNYEAQ (reference sequence).

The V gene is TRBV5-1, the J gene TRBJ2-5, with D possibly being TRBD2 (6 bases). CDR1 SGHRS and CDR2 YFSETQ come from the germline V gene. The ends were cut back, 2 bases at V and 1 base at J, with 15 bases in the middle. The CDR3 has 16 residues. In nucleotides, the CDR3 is TGCGCCAGCAGCTTAAAGCGGGCGGCGGTCCAAGAGACCCAGTACTTC. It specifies CASSLKRAAVQETQYF.

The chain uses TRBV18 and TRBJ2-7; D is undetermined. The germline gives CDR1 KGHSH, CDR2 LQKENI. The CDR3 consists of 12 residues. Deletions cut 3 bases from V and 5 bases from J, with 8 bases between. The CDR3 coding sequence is TGTGCCAGCTCACCTCAGGAGAACGAGCAGTACTTC. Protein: CASSPQENEQYF.

CDR3 nucleotide sequence: TGTGCCAGCTCACCACGGGGGCCAAAGCTTCCCGTCGGGGAGCTGTTTTTT. This translates into CASSPRGPKLPVGELFF. V is TRBV18 and J is TRBJ2-2; D is possibly TRBD1 (6 bases). Trimming stripped 1 base from V and 7 bases from J, with 19 bases between. Germline CDR1 is KGHSH and CDR2 is LQKENI. This CDR3 has 17 amino acids. Filled out from reference TRBV18 and TRBJ2-2, the complete variable domain reads NAGVMQNPRHLVRRRGQEARLRCSPMKGHSHVYWYRQLPEEGLKFMVYLQKENIIDESGMPKERFSAEFPKEGPSILRIQQVVRGDSAAYFCASSPRGPKLPVGELFFGEGSRLTVL.

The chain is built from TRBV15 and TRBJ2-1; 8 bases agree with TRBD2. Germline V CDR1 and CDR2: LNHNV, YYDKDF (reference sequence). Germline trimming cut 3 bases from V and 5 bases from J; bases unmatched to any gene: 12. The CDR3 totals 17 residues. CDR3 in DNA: TGTGCCACCAGCAGGGCGCTCACGGGAGGGTTCGACAATGAGCAGTTCTTC. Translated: CATSRALTGGFDNEQFF.

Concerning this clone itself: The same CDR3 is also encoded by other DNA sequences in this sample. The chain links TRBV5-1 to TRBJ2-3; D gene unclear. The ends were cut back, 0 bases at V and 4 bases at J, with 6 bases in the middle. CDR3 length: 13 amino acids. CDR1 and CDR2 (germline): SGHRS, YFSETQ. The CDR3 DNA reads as TGCGCCAGCAGCTTGGTTCCGGCAGATACGCAGTATTTT. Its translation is CASSLVPADTQYF.

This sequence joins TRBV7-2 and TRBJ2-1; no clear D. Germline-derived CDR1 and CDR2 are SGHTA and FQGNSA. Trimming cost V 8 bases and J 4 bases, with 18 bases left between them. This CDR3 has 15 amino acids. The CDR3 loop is CASGSARQAYNEQFF. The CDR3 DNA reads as TGTGCCAGCGGATCGGCGAGGCAAGCTTACAATGAGCAGTTCTTC.

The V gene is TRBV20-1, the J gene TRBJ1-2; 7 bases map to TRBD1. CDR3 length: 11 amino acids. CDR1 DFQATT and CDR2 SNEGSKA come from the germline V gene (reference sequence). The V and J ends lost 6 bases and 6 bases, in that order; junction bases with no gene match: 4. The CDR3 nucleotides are TGCAGTGCGACAGGGTTGGATGGCTACACCTTC. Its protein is CSATGLDGYTF.